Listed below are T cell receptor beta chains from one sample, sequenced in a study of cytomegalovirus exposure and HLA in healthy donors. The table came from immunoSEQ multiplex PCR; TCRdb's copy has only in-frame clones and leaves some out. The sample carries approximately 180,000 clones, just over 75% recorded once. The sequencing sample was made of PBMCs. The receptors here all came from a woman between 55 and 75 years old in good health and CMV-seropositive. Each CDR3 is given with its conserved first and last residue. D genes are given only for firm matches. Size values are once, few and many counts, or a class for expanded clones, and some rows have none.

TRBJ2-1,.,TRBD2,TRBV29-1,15,CSVGLAGGPFNEQFF,TGCAGCGTTGGACTAGCGGGAGGGCCATTCAATGAGCAGTTCTTC
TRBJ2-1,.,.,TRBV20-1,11,CSLGGYNEQFF,TGCAGTTTGGGGGGTTACAATGAGCAGTTCTTC
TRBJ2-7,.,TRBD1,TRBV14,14,CASSQKQGAGEQYF,TGTGCCAGCAGCCAGAAGCAGGGGGCGGGGGAGCAGTACTTC
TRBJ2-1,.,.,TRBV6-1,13,CASSRQVAGEQFF,TGTGCCAGCAGCCGACAGGTCGCGGGTGAGCAGTTCTTC
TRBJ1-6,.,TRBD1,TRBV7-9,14,CASSLGQGKSPLHF,TGTGCCAGCAGCCTCGGACAGGGTAAATCACCCCTCCACTTT
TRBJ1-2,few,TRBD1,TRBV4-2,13,CASSQDLRGGYTF,TGTGCCAGCAGCCAAGACCTCAGGGGGGGCTACACCTTC
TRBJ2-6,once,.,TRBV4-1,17,CASSQILFVSGANVLTF,TGCGCCAGCAGCCAAATACTTTTTGTTTCTGGGGCCAACGTCCTGACTTTC
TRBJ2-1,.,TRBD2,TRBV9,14,CASSVAGSGSSKFF,TGTGCCAGCAGCGTAGCGGGCAGCGGGAGTAGTAAGTTCTTC
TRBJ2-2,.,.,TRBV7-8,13,CASSIREVGELFF,TGTGCCAGCAGCATCAGGGAGGTCGGGGAGCTGTTTTTT
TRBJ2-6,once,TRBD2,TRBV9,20,CASSSTRLAGSDSGANVLTF,TGTGCCAGCAGTTCTACCCGACTAGCGGGCTCTGACTCTGGGGCCAACGTCCTGACTTTC
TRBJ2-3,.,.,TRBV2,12,CASARGSLQQYF,TGTGCCAGCGCCCGCGGGTCACTCCAGCAGTATTTT
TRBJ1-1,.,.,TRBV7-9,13,CASTPTGNTEAFF,TGTGCCAGCACCCCGACAGGGAACACTGAAGCTTTCTTT
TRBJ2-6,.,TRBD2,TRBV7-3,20,CASSLRGGKLLSSGANVLTF,TGTGCCAGCAGCCTCCGGGGAGGGAAACTCTTAAGCTCTGGGGCCAACGTCCTGACTTTC
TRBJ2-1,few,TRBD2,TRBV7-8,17,CASSPTLQTSGSLEQFF,TGTGCCAGCAGCCCCACCCTACAGACTAGCGGGAGTCTTGAGCAGTTCTTC
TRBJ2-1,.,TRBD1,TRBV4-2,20,CASSRGDRGPGRDGGNEQFF,TGTGCCAGCAGCCGGGGAGACAGGGGGCCAGGTAGAGATGGAGGCAATGAGCAGTTCTTC
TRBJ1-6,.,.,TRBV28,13,CASSLVRATPLHF,TGTGCCAGCAGTTTAGTGAGGGCAACACCCCTCCACTTT
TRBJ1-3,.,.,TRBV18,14,CASSSGRERNTIYF,TGTGCCAGCTCATCGGGACGGGAGAGAAACACCATATATTTT
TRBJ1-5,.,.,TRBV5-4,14,CASSAGLSNQPQHF,TGTGCCAGCAGCGCGGGTTTAAGCAATCAGCCCCAGCATTTT
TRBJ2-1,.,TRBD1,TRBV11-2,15,CASSRPGQGSNEQFF,TGTGCCAGCAGCCGCCCGGGACAGGGGTCCAATGAGCAGTTCTTC
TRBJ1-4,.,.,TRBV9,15,CASSVSRAFGEKLFF,TGTGCCAGCAGCGTAAGCAGGGCATTTGGTGAAAAACTGTTTTTT
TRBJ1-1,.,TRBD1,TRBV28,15,CATKRMTGKDTEAFF,TGTGCCACCAAGCGTATGACAGGGAAAGACACTGAAGCTTTCTTT
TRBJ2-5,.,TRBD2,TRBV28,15,CASTQAGGPQETQYF,TGTGCCAGCACCCAAGCGGGAGGGCCCCAAGAGACCCAGTACTTC
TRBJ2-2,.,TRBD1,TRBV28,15,CASSFLQGASGELFF,TGTGCCAGCAGTTTTCTGCAGGGGGCTAGCGGGGAGCTGTTTTTT